Sequencing of this TCR beta chain was carried out in a study of blood T cell repertoires in COVID-19. The CDR3 runs to 14 residues. J gave up 3 bases and V 4 bases, and 1 base lay outside the gene matches. Germline assignment: CDR1 SGHRS and CDR2 YFSETQ. Assay used: immunoSEQ multiplex PCR; TCRdb lists only in-frame clones, some missing. This table holds around 140,000 clones, about 83% found once. This clonotype was sampled from a man aged 50 to 60 with acute or convalescent COVID-19. This rearrangement joins TRBV5-1 to TRBJ1-4, with 9 bases aligning to TRBD1. Sequenced: peripheral blood. In DNA form, the CDR3 reads TGCGCCAGCAGCCGGGACAGGGCTAATGAAAAACTGTTTTTT. The encoded protein is CASSRDRANEKLFF.